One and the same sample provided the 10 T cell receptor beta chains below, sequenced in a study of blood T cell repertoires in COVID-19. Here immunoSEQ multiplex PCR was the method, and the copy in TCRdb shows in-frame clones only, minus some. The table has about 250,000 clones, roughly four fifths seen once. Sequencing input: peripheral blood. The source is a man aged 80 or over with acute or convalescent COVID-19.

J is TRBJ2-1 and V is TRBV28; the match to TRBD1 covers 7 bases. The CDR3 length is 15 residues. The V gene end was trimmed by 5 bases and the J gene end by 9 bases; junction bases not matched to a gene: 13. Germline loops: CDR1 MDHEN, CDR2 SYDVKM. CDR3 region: CASSHIGTERTEQFF. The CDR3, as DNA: TGTGCCAGCAGTCACATCGGGACAGAAAGGACTGAGCAGTTCTTC.

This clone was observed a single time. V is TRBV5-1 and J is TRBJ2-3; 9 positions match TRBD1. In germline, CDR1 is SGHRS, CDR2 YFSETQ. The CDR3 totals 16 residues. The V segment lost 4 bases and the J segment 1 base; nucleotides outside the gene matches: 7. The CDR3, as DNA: TGCGCCAGCAGCCCGACAGGGGGTAGTGGCACAGATACGCAGTATTTT. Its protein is CASSPTGGSGTDTQYF.

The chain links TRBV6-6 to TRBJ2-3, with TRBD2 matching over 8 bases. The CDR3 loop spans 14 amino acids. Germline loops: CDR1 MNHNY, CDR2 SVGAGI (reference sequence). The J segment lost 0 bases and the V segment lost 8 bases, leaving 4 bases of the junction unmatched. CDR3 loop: CASSLAASTDTQYF. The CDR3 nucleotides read TGTGCCAGCTCACTAGCGGCTAGCACAGATACGCAGTATTTT.

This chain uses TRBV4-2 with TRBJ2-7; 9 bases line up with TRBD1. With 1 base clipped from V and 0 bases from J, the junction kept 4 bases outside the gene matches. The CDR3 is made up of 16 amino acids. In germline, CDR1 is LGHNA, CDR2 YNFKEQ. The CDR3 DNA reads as TGTGCCAGCAGCCAAGCACAGGGGGCGGCCTCCTACGAGCAGTACTTC. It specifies CASSQAQGAASYEQYF.

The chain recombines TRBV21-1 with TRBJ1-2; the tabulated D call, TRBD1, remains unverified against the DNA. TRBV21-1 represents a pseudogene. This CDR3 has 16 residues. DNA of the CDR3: TGTGCCAGCAGCGCCCCCGGGACAGACCGCCAGTATGGCTACACCTTC. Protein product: CASSAPGTDRQYGYTF.

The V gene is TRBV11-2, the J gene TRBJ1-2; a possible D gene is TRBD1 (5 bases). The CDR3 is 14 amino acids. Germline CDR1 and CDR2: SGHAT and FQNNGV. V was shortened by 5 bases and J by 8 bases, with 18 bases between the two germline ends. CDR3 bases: TGTGCCAGCAGCCGACTCCAGGGCCCTGGGGGCTACACCTTC. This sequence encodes CASSRLQGPGGYTF.

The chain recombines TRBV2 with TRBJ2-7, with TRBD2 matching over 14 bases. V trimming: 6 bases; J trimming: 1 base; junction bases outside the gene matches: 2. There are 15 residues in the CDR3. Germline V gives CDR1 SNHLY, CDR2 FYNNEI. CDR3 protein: CASRGTSGSSYEQYF. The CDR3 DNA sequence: TGTGCCAGCAGAGGGACTAGCGGGAGTTCCTACGAGCAGTACTTC.

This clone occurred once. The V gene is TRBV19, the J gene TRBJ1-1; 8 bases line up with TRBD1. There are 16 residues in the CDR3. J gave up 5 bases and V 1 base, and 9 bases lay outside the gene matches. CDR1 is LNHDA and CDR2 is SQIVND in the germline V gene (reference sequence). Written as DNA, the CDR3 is TGTGCCAGTAGTATAGTTGCAACAGGGGGTGATACTGAAGCTTTCTTT. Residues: CASSIVATGGDTEAFF.

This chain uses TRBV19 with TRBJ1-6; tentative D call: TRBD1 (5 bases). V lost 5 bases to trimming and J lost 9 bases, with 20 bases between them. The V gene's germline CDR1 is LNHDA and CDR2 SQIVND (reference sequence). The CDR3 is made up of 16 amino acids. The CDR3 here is CASSRQDNGEGSPLHF. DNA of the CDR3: TGTGCCAGTAGTCGGCAGGACAATGGCGAAGGTTCACCCCTCCACTTT.

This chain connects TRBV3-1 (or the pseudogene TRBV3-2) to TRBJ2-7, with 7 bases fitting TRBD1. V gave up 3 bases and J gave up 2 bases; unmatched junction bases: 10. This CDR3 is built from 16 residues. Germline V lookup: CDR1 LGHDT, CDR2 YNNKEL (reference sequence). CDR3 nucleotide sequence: TGTGCCAGCAGCCAGAGAGGGACAGCTGCAACCTACGAGCAGTACTTC. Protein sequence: CASSQRGTAATYEQYF.